What follows is one TCR beta chain and its context. This specimen comes from a study of shared clonotypes between healthy human individuals. Study-level information: Donors consisted of a couple of women and a few men between 18 and 49. The study used three CD4 naive, three CD4 memory, two CD8 naive and one CD8 memory plate per donor.

The CDR3 consists of 15 residues. V gave up 6 bases and J gave up 3 bases, with 15 bases separating them. Per the germline V gene, CDR1 is MNHNS and CDR2 is SASEGT. Naive CD8 populations comprised CD45RO-negative cells positively selected for CCR7, excluding terminally differentiated effector memory CD45RA+ cells. Each sample came from a Caucasian adult donor living in Nashville, Tennessee. When replicate PCRs were run on sorted subsets, they used about 220 ng DNA, about 31,000 T cell genomes. The repertoire was sequenced with immunoSEQ multiplex PCR; TCRdb's copy has only in-frame clones and lacks some. There are about 2.1 million clones in the sample; approximately 92% occur only once, and 1.5% to 2% lies in the top ten.

This chain links TRBV6-1 with TRBJ2-1; D gene ambiguous. The sequence derives from a man aged 18 to 35 in good health. Some clones in this sample may be carry-over from other donors' samples. The sequenced sample consisted of naive CD8+ T cells from PBMCs. CDR3 residues: CASRGDTINYNEQFF. CDR3 sequence (DNA): TGTGCCAGCAGGGGTGACACGATAAACTACAATGAGCAGTTCTTC.